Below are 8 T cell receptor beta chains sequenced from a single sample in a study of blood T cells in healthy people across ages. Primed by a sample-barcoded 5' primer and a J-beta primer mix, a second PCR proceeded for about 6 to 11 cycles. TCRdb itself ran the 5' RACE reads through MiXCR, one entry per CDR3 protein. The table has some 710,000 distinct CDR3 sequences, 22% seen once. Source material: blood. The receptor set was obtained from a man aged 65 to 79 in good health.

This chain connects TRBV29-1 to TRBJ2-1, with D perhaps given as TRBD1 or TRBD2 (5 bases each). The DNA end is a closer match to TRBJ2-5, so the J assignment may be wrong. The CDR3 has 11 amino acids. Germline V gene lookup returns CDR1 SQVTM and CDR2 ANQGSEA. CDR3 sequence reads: CSGQWGETQYF. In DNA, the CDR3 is TGCAGTGGCCAGTGGGGGGAGACCCAGTACTTC.

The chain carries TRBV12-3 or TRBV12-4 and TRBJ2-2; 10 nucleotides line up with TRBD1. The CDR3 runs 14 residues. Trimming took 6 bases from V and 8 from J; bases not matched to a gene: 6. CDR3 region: CASRSTGGAGELFF. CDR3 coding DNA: TGTGCCAGCAGATCGACAGGGGGCGCGGGGGAGCTGTTTTTT.

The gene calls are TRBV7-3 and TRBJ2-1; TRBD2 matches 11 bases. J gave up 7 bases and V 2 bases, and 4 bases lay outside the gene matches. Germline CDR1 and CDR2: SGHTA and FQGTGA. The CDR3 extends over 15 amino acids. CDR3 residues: CASSLGTSGPNEQFF. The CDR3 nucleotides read TGTGCCAGCAGCTTAGGGACTAGCGGACCTAATGAGCAGTTCTTC.

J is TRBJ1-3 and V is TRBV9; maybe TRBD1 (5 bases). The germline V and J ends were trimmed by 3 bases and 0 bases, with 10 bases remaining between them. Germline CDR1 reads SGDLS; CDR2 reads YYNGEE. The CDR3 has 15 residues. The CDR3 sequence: CASSATVSSGNTIYF. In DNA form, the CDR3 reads TGTGCCAGCAGCGCGACAGTCTCCTCTGGAAACACCATATATTTT.

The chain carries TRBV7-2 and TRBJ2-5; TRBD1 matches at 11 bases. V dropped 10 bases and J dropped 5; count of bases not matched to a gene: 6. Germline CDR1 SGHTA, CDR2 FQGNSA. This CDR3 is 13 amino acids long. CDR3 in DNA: TGTGCCACTGGGGACAGGGGGGGTGAGACCCAGTACTTC. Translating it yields CATGDRGGETQYF.

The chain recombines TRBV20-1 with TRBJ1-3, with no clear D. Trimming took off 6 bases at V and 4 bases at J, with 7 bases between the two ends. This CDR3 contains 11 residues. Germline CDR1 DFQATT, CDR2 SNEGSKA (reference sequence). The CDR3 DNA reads TGCAGTGCCCCGAAGGGAAACACCATATATTTT. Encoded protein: CSAPKGNTIYF.

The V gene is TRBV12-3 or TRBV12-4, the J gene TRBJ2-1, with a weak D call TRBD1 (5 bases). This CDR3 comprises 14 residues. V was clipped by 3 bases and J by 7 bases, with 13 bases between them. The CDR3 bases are TGTGCCAGCAGTTTCTTCCGGAAGGGGAATGAGCAGTTCTTC. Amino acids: CASSFFRKGNEQFF.

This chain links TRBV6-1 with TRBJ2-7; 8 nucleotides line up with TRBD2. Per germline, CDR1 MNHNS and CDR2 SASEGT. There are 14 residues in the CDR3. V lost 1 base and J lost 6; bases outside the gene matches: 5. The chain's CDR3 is CASSEGNGGAEQYF. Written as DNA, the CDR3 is TGTGCCAGCAGTGAAGGGAACGGGGGGGCCGAGCAGTACTTC.